The source of this T cell receptor (beta chain) is a study of PD-1 blockade in classical Hodgkin lymphoma. In the study overall: Every 2 weeks, patients had 3 mg/kg nivolumab intravenously.

Assay: immunoSEQ multiplex PCR; the TCRdb copy retains only in-frame clones and omits some. This table has roughly 15,000 clones, 55% to 70% appearing once. Relapses following autologous stem cell transplantation were seen in all patients, with brentuximab vedotin exposure varying. The study, taken as a whole, reports: Patients were excluded if nivolumab began under 1 year after ASCT (the autologous transplant). By cycle point C4D1, TCR diversity had risen significantly in CD4+ cells (but not CD8+ cells). Relative to healthy donors, newly diagnosed patients reportedly had lower baseline TCR diversity, which was reported as lower still in relapsed/refractory patients.

Points on this clone: Its target is unknown.

The clonotype was recovered from a human donor with classical Hodgkin lymphoma. The sample here was peripheral blood mononuclear cells (PBMCs), taken before the second cycle of nivolumab.

CDR3 sequence reads: CASRGGWNTEAFF. CDR3 nucleotides: TGTGCCAGCAGGGGGGGGTGGAACACTGAAGCTTTCTTT. This sequence joins TRBV28 and TRBJ1-1; possible D gene TRBD1, 5 bases. The V end was cut by 6 bases, the J end by 1 base, with 9 bases between. Germline V gene data show CDR1 as MDHEN and CDR2 as SYDVKM. CDR3 length: 13 residues.